Shown below are 14 T cell receptor beta chains from a single sample sequenced in a study of regulatory T cells in long-lasting Graves disease (dated by TCRdb to the early 2020s). Receptor amplification or capture employed multiplex PCR. Sequencing instrument: Illumina HiSeq 4000. iRepertoire HTBI primers and Arm-PCR amplification of CDR3 regions were used to construct TCR beta libraries. TCRdb reprocessed the public reads (quality trimming at Q25 with fastp, clone calling with MiXCR) and kept in-frame beta chains. Entries that share a CDR3 protein sequence are merged under the most common genes and DNA. The sample has 200,000 to 250,000 distinct CDR3 sequences on record, about 16% of them singletons. The ten largest clones add up to around 21% of the sample. What this sample's time point label stands for: newly diagnosed GD, antithyroid drugs for less than 3 months. For both TCR sequencing and RNA sequencing, RNA was extracted from PBMCs in TRIzol.

Here the sequenced sample was peripheral blood mononuclear cells (PBMCs), taken at new diagnosis, from a patient treated with antithyroid drugs. The receptors were gathered from a female donor with Graves disease.

This chain links TRBV7-9 with TRBJ1-1, with 7 positions matching TRBD1. V was pared by 7 bases and J by 4 bases, with 9 bases of the junction left unmatched. The CDR3 covers 14 residues. Germline assignment: CDR1 SEHNR and CDR2 FQNEAQ (reference sequence). The CDR3 bases are TGTGCCAGCACCGTAACAGGGGTGGGCACTGAAGCTTTCTTT. Its translation is CASTVTGVGTEAFF.

This clonotype has a count of ten or more. CDR3 amino acids: CASSYSQFYNEQFF. CDR3 in DNA: TGTGCCAGCAGTTACTCTCAATTCTACAATGAGCAGTTCTTC. This sequence joins TRBV6-2 or TRBV6-3 and TRBJ2-1; no reliable D call. Trimming shortened V by 0 bases and J by 3 bases, and 6 bases separated the two germline ends. The CDR3 is 14 residues long. Germline V lookup: CDR1 MNHEY, CDR2 SVGEGT.

V usage is TRBV5-1 and J usage is TRBJ2-7; 8 bases align to TRBD1. CDR1 and CDR2 (germline): SGHRS, YFSETQ. The trim removed 3 bases at V and 2 bases at J, leaving 4 bases unmatched. The CDR3 spans 14 residues. The CDR3 here is CASSSGTGAYEQYF. CDR3 coding DNA: TGCGCCAGCAGCTCCGGGACAGGAGCCTACGAGCAGTACTTC.

This clonotype was detected ten times or more. The rearrangement links TRBV5-1 to TRBJ1-1; TRBD1 matches 9 bases. Trimming cost V 0 bases and J 0 bases; bases outside gene matches: 3. There are 16 residues in the CDR3. Germline lookup yields CDR1 SGHRS and CDR2 YFSETQ. The CDR3 nucleotides are TGCGCCAGCAGCTTGGACGGGACAGGGTTGAACACTGAAGCTTTCTTT. Translating gives CASSLDGTGLNTEAFF.

This clonotype came up many times. The rearrangement links TRBV11-1 to TRBJ2-1; 11 bases map to TRBD2. V was pared by 5 bases and J by 6 bases, with 9 bases of the junction left unmatched. Germline CDR1 is SGHAT and CDR2 is FQDESV (reference sequence). This CDR3 comprises 16 residues. As DNA, the CDR3 is TGTGCCAGCAGCCACGAGGGACTAGCGGCATTCAATGAGCAGTTCTTC. Translation gives CASSHEGLAAFNEQFF.

In its sample, this clonotype was seen many times. The chain couples TRBV3-1 to TRBJ2-3; 7 positions match TRBD1. V lost 5 bases, J lost 2 bases, and 7 bases stayed unmatched. This CDR3 region has 15 residues. CDR1 and CDR2 from the germline V gene are LGHDT and YNNKEL (reference sequence). The chain's CDR3 is CASSRGQLNTDTQYF. CDR3 in DNA: TGTGCCAGCAGCAGGGGACAGCTGAACACAGATACGCAGTATTTT.

This clonotype has a count of ten or more. This chain connects TRBV5-1 to TRBJ1-2; TRBD1 matches 11 bases. V was clipped by 3 bases and J by 4 bases; unmatched bases: 5. Germline loops: CDR1 SGHRS, CDR2 YFSETQ. CDR3 length: 15 amino acids. Written as DNA, the CDR3 is TGCGCCAGCAGCTCAAGGACAGGGGGCTCCTATGGCTACACCTTC. Translated, it gives CASSSRTGGSYGYTF.

This clonotype has a count of ten or more. This rearrangement joins TRBV9 to TRBJ2-7; D gene unclear. The germline V and J ends were trimmed by 4 bases and 0 bases, with 14 bases remaining between them. The CDR3 is 15 amino acids. Per germline, CDR1 SGDLS and CDR2 YYNGEE. CDR3 region: CASSTPARSSYEQYF. CDR3 DNA: TGTGCCAGCAGCACCCCCGCCCGGAGCTCCTACGAGCAGTACTTC.

The rearrangement links TRBV12-3 or TRBV12-4 to TRBJ2-5; TRBD2 agrees at 7 bases. The CDR3 extends over 15 amino acids. V trimming: 3 bases; J trimming: 4 bases; junction bases outside the gene matches: 8. The CDR3 loop reads CASSFGGSLVETQYF. For the CDR3, the DNA is TGTGCCAGCAGTTTCGGGGGGAGCTTAGTAGAGACCCAGTACTTC.

This clonotype was found many times. The CDR3 coding sequence is TGTGCCAGCAGTGAGCAGGGGTTGGACACTGAAGCTTTCTTT. This codes for CASSEQGLDTEAFF. The V call is TRBV6-1, the J call TRBJ1-1; perhaps TRBD1 as D (6 bases). Trimming removed 3 bases at V and 3 bases at J, with 11 bases between. Germline V gives CDR1 MNHNS, CDR2 SASEGT. The CDR3 has 14 amino acids.

This clonotype was detected only once. A much bigger clone sits one base away, suggesting this may be a read error. This sequence joins TRBV15 and TRBJ2-1; 7 bases are a match to TRBD1. This CDR3 is 14 amino acids long. Germline trimming cut 1 base from V and 10 bases from J; bases unmatched to any gene: 7. Germline loops: CDR1 LNHNV, CDR2 YYDKDF (reference sequence). The CDR3 DNA follows: TGTGCCACCAGCAGAGGAGGGGGCGAGAACGAGCAGTTCTTC. This encodes CATSRGGGENEQFF.

The rearrangement uses TRBV19 and TRBJ2-1; no clear D gene. V lost 3 bases to trimming and J lost 5 bases, with 8 bases between them. The CDR3 is made up of 13 amino acids. Germline CDR1 reads LNHDA; CDR2 reads SQIVND (reference sequence). In DNA, the CDR3 is TGTGCCAGTAGTATCGGCTCTCACAATGAGCAGTTCTTC. As protein: CASSIGSHNEQFF.

This clonotype was counted at least ten times. The V gene is TRBV11-2, the J gene TRBJ2-4, with no clear D. The CDR3 runs to 15 residues. V lost 5 bases and J 2 bases, leaving 13 bases between the germline ends. In germline, CDR1 is SGHAT, CDR2 FQNNGV. CDR3 protein: CASSLFLGTKNIQYF. CDR3 sequence (DNA): TGTGCCAGCAGCCTTTTTTTGGGGACCAAAAACATTCAGTACTTC.

This clonotype was picked up many times. The V and J genes are TRBV2 and TRBJ2-7; no clear D gene. Trimming took 5 bases from V and 0 from J, leaving 11 bases between them. This CDR3 comprises 14 residues. Germline lookup yields CDR1 SNHLY and CDR2 FYNNEI. The CDR3 sequence is CASSPTVFSYEQYF. The CDR3 DNA is TGTGCCAGCAGTCCCACAGTGTTCTCCTACGAGCAGTACTTC.